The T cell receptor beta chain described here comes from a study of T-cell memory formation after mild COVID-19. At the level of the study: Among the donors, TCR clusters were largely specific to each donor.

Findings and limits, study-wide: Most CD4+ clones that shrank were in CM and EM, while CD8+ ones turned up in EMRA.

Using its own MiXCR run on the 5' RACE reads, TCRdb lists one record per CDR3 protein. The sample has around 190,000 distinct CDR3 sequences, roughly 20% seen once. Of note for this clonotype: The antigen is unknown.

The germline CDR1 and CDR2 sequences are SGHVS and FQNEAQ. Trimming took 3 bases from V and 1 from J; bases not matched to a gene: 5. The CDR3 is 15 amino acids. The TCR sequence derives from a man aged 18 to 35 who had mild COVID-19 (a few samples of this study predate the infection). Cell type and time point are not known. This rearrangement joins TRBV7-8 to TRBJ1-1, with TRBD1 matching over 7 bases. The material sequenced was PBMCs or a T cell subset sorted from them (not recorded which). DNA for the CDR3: TGTGCCAGCAGCTTGGCGGGACAGCCGAACACTGAAGCTTTCTTT. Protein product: CASSLAGQPNTEAFF.